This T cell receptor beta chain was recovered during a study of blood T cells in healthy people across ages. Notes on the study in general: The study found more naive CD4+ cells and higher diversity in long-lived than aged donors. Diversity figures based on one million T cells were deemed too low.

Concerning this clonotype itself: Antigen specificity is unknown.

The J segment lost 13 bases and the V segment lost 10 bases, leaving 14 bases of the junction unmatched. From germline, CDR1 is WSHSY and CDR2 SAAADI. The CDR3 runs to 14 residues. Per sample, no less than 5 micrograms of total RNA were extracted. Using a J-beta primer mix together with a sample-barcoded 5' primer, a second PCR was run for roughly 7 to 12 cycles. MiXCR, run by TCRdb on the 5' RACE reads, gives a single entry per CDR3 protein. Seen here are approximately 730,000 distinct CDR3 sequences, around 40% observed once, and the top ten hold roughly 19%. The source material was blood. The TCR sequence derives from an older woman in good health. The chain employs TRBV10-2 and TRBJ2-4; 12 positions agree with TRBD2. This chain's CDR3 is CAILGTSGPRGQYF. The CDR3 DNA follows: TGCGCCATCCTCGGGACTAGCGGGCCCCGGGGGCAGTACTTC.